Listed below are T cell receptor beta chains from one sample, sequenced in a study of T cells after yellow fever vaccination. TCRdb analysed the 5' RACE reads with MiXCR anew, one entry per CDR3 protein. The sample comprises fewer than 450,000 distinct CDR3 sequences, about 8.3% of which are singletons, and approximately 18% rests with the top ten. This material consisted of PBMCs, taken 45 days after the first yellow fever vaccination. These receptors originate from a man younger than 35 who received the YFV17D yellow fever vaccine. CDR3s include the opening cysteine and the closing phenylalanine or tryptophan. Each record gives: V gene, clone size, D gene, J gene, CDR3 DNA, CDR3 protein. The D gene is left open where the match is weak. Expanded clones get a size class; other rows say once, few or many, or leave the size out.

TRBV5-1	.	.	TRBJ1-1	TGCGCCAGCGGCTCTGGAGGAGGCGACACTGAAGCTTTCTTT	CASGSGGGDTEAFF
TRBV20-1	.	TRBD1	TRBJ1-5	TGCAGTGCTAGAGAGAGAGGGGACAGGGGGCCCCAGCATTTT	CSARERGDRGPQHF
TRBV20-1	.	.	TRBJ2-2	TGCAGTGCTAGAGATGTGGCAGGGTATCACGGGGAGCTGTTTTTT	CSARDVAGYHGELFF
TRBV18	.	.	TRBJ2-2	TGTGCCAGCTCACCACGCCAGGGCAGAGGTACCGGGGAGCTGTTTTTT	CASSPRQGRGTGELFF
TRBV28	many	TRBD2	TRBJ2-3	TGTGCCAGCAGTCGGGGGGGCCTTGGAGATACGCAGTATTTT	CASSRGGLGDTQYF
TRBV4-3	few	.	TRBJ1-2	TGCGCCAGCAGCCAACAGTCCGGGGGCTACTATGGCTACACCTTC	CASSQQSGGYYGYTF
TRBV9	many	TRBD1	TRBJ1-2	TGTGCCAGCAGCACCGGGACAGACATCTTTTATGGCTACACCTTC	CASSTGTDIFYGYTF
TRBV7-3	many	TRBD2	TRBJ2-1	TGTGCCAGCAGCTCCGCGGGACTAGCGGCCTACAATGAGCAGTTCTTC	CASSSAGLAAYNEQFF
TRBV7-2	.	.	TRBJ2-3	TGTGCCAGCAGCTCTAAGGGACCCCAAACAGATACGCAGTATTTT	CASSSKGPQTDTQYF
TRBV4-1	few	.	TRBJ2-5	TGCGCCAGCAGCCAAGATGACGGGGAGAACCAAGAGACCCAGTACTTC	CASSQDDGENQETQYF
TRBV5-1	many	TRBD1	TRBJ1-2	TGCGCCAGCAGCTTGGGGGACAGAACGTATGGCTACACCTTC	CASSLGDRTYGYTF
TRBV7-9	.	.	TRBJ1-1	TGTGCCAGCAGCTTAGTGCGGCAGAGGACTGAAGCTTTCTTT	CASSLVRQRTEAFF
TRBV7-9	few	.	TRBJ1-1	TGTGCCAGCAGCTCGGGGAGGGGGAACACTGAAGCTTTCTTT	CASSSGRGNTEAFF
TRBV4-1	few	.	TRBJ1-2	TGCGCCAGCAGCCAAGAAATCAGGGACGGCAACTATGGCTACACCTTC	CASSQEIRDGNYGYTF
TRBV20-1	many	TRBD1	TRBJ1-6	TGCAGTGCTCACGGGCAGGGGGGTTCACCCCTCCACTTT	CSAHGQGGSPLHF
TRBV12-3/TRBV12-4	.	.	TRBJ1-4	TGTGCCAGCAGCCGTGGGGGAGGGAATGAAAAACTGTTTTTT	CASSRGGGNEKLFF
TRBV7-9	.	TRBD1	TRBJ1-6	TGTGCCAGCAGGATTTACAGGGGGCAGGAGTCACCCCTCCACTTT	CASRIYRGQESPLHF
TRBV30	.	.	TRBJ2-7	TGTGCCTGGAGTGGCACTGCCTACGAGCAGTACTTC	CAWSGTAYEQYF
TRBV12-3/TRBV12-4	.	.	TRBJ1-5	TGTGCCAGCAGTCGGATATTTGGTAGCAATCAGCCCCAGCATTTT	CASSRIFGSNQPQHF
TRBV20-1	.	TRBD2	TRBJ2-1	TGCTGTGCTAGAGGGGTTAGCGGGGGGTACTACAATGAGCAGTTCTTC	CCARGVSGGYYNEQFF
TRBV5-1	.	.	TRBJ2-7	TGCGCCAGCAGCTCGGTATCCTACGAGCAGTACTTC	CASSSVSYEQYF
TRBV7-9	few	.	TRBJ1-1	TGTGCCAGCGTTCCCGAGGGAGACACTGAAGCTTTCTTT	CASVPEGDTEAFF
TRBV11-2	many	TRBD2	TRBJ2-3	TGTGCCAGCAGCTCTCGGACTAGCGGGGGCACAGATACGCAGTATTTT	CASSSRTSGGTDTQYF
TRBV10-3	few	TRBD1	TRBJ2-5	TGTGCCATCAGTGCCCAATGGGGACAGGGAGAGACCCAGTACTTC	CAISAQWGQGETQYF
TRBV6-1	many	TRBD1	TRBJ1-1	TGTGCCAGCAGTGAAGCGCTGGGACAGGGGGCCAACACTGAAGCTTTCTTT	CASSEALGQGANTEAFF
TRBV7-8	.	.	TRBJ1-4	TGTGCCAGCAGCTTAAAGGGTATACGGCCATATGAAAAACTGTTTTTT	CASSLKGIRPYEKLFF
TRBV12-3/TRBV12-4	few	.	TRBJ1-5	TGTGCCAGCAGTTTTACGGGAAAACAGCATTTT	CASSFTGKQHF
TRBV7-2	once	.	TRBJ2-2	TGTGCCAGCAGCTCCAGAGGGGAGCCGTTTTTT	CASSSRGEPFF
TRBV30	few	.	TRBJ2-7	TGTGCCGCACAGGTCTCCTACGAGCAGTACTTC	CAAQVSYEQYF
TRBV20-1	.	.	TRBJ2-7	TGCAGTGCTAGGGAGGGACAGAGCTACGAGCAGTACTTC	CSAREGQSYEQYF
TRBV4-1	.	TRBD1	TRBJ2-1	TGCGCCACCTCAATCTCGGACAGGGGGACTGGTGAGCAGTTCTTC	CATSISDRGTGEQFF
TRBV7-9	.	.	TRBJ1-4	TGTGCCAGCAGCTCAACTACTAAAGGGCCAACTAATGAAAAACTGTTTTTT	CASSSTTKGPTNEKLFF